This T cell receptor (beta chain) was profiled in a study of blood T cell repertoires in COVID-19. V was pared by 5 bases and J by 4 bases, with 18 bases between. CDR3 length: 16 residues. Germline loops: CDR1 WNHNN, CDR2 SYGVQD (reference sequence). Profiling relied on immunoSEQ multiplex PCR, and the TCRdb table lists in-frame clones only, not all of them. The sample includes 300,000 or so clones, about 90% of them seen just once. This chain links TRBV10-1 with TRBJ2-1; weak D call: TRBD2 (6 bases). Sequenced sample: peripheral blood. The TCR was taken from a woman aged 25 to 39 with COVID-19, enrolled during active disease. CDR3 loop: CASSLRATGLYNEQFF. The CDR3 DNA sequence: TGCGCCAGCAGTCTCCGAGCGACCGGACTATACAATGAGCAGTTCTTC.